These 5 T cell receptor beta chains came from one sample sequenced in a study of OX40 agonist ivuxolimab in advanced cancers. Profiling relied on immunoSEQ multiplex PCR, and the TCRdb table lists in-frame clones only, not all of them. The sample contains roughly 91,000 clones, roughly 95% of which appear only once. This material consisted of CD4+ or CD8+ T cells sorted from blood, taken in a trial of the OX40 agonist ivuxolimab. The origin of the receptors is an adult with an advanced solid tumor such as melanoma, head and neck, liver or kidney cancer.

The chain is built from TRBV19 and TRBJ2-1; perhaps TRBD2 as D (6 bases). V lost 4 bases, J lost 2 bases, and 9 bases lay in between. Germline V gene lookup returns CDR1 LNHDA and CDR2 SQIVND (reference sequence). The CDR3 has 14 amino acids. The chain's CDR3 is CASSTGGTYNEQFF. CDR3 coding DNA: TGTGCCAGTAGTACCGGGGGAACCTACAATGAGCAGTTCTTC. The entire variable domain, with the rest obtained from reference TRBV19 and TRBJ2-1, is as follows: DGGITQSPKYLFRKEGQNVTLSCEQNLNHDAMYWYRQDPGQGLRLIYYSQIVNDFQKGDIAEGYSVSREKKESFPLTVTSAQKNPTAFYLCASSTGGTYNEQFFGPGTRLTVL.

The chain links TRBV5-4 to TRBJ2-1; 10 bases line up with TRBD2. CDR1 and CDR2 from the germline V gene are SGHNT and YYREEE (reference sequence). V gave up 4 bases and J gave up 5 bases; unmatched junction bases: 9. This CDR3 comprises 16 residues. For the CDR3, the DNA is TGTGCCAGCAGCACCCTCCTAGCGGGAGTCGACAATGAGCAGTTCTTC. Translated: CASSTLLAGVDNEQFF.

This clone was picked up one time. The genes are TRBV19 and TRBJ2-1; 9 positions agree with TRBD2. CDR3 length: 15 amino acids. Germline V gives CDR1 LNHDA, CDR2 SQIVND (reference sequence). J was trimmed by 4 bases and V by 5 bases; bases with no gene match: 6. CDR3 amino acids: CASSLLAGDYNEQFF. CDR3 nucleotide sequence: TGTGCCAGTAGTCTATTAGCGGGGGATTACAATGAGCAGTTCTTC.

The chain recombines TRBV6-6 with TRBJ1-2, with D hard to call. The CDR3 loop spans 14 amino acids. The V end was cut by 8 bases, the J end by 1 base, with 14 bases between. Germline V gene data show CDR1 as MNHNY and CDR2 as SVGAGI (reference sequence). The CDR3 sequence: CASDGLEDNYGYTF. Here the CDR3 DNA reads TGTGCCAGCGACGGGTTGGAGGATAACTATGGCTACACCTTC.

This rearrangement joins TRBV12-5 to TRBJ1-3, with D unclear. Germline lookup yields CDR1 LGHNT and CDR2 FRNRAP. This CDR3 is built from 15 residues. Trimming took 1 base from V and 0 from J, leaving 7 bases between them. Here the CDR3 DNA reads TGTGCTAGTGGTTTGGGACACCTCTCTGGAAACACCATATATTTT. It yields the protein CASGLGHLSGNTIYF.